A selection of T cell receptor beta chains follows, all from one sample in a study of blood T cell repertoires in COVID-19. TCRdb's table, derived via immunoSEQ multiplex PCR, lists solely in-frame clones and lacks some. The data contain under 500,000 clones, roughly nine tenths of them singletons. Input material: PBMCs or T cells enriched from blood (not recorded which). All receptors derive from a man aged 30 to 39 who had recovered from COVID-19. The CDR3 runs from the conserved cysteine through the conserved F or W. The D gene is left open where the match is weak. The listing skips clone size in some rows; elsewhere it reads once, few, many or a size class.

>NA|TRBD2|TRBV10-3
CATTGTTSNTGELFF
>NA|NA|TRBV28
CASRRGQYSNQPQHF
>NA|NA|TRBV14
CASSHRGHRTTEAFF
>NA|TRBD2|TRBV19
CASSMGTSGSETQYF
>once|TRBD1|TRBV7-6
CASSYGTGFNNEQYF
>NA|TRBD2|TRBV5-1
CASSLGLAGLTDTQYF
>NA|TRBD2|TRBV6-2/TRBV6-3
CASSYWGGQYF
>NA|NA|TRBV5-4
CASSLGEGGSNQPQHF
>NA|NA|TRBV28
CASSPGRDYGYTF
>NA|TRBD2|TRBV11-2
CASSLGLAGETQYF